This T cell receptor (beta chain) was obtained from a study of blood T cell repertoires in COVID-19. Study-level background: Sources were T cells, B-cell-depleted T cells, or PBMCs; the material itself was cDNA or gDNA.

Germline V lookup: CDR1 LGHDT, CDR2 YNNKEL (reference sequence). The CDR3 is 17 residues long. V was pared by 1 base and J by 5 bases, with 7 bases of the junction left unmatched. Original data processing: Amplification from reference gene primers served as the basis for estimated nucleated cell counts. TCRdb's table, derived via immunoSEQ multiplex PCR, lists solely in-frame clones and lacks some. The DNA gave D and trimming, while V, J and clone size come from that table. Of around 100,000 clones listed, 65% to 80% are singletons. V is TRBV3-1 (or the pseudogene TRBV3-2) and J is TRBJ2-1; 11 bases agree with TRBD2. The receptor was derived from a man aged 65 to 85 with active or convalescent COVID-19. Sequences were obtained from peripheral blood. The CDR3 protein is CASSQVVAGGRNNEQFF. CDR3 bases: TGTGCCAGCAGCCAAGTGGTAGCGGGGGGGCGTAACAATGAGCAGTTCTTC.